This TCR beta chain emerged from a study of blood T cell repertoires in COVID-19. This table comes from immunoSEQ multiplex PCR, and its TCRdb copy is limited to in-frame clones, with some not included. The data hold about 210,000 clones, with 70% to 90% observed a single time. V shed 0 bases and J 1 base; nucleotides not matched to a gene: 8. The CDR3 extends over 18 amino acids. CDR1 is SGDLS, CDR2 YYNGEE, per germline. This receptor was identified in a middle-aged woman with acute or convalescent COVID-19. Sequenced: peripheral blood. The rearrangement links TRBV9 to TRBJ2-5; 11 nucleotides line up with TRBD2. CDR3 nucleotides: TGTGCCAGCAGCGTAGTACCTAGCGGGGGGCCAACCCAAGAGACCCAGTACTTC. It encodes CASSVVPSGGPTQETQYF. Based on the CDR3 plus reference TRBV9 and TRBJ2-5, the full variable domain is DSGVTQTPKHLITATGQRVTLRCSPRSGDLSVYWYQQSLDQGLQFLIQYYNGEERAKGNILERFSAQQFPDLHSELNLSSLELGDSALYFCASSVVPSGGPTQETQYFGPGTRLLVL.